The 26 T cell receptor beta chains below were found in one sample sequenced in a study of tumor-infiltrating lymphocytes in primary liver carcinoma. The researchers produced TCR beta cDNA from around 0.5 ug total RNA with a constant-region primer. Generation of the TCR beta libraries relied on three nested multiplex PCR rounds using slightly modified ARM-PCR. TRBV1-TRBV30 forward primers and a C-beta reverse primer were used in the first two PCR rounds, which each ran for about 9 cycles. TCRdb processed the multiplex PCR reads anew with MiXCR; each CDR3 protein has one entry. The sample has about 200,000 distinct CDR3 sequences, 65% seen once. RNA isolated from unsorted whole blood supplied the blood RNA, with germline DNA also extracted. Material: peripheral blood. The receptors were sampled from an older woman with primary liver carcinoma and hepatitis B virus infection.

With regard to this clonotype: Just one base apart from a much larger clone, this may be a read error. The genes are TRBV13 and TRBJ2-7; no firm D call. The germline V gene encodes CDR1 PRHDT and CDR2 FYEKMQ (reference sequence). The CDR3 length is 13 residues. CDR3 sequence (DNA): TGTGCCAGCAGCCCCAGCCATACCTACGATCAGTACTTC. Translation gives CASSPSHTYDQYF. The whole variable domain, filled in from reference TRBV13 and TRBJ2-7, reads AAGVIQSPRHLIKEKRETATLKCYPIPRHDTVYWYQQGPGQDPQFLISFYEKMQSDKGSIPDRFSAQQFSDYHSELNMSSLELGDSALYFCASSPSHTYDQYFGPGTRLTVT.

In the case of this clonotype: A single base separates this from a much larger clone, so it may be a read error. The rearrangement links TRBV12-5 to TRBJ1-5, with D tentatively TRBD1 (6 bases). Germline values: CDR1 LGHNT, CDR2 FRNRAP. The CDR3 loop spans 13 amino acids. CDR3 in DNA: TGTGTTAGTGGGGGGCAGACCAATCAGCCCCAGCATTTT. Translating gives CVSGGQTNQPQHF.

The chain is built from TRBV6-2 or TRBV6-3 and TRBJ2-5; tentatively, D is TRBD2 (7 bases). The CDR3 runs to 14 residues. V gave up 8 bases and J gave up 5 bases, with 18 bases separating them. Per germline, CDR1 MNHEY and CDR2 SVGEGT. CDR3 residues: CASLLGGAAETQYF. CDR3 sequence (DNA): TGTGCCAGCCTCCTGGGGGGGGCCGCGGAGACCCAGTACTTC.

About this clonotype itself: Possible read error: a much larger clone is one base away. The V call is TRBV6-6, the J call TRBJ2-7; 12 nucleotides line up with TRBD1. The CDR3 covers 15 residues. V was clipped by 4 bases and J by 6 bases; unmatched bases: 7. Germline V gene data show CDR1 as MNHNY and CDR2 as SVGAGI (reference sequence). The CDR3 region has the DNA TGTGCCAGCAGTTGCTCTGGGACAGGGGGCTCCGAGCAGTACTTC. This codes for CASSCSGTGGSEQYF.

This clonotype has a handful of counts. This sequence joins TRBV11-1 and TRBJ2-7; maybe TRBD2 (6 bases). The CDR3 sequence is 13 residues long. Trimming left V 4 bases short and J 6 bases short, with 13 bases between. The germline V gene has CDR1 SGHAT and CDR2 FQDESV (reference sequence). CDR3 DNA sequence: TGTGCCAGCAGCTCCTCGCGGGGTGGCGAGCAGTACTTC. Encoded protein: CASSSSRGGEQYF.

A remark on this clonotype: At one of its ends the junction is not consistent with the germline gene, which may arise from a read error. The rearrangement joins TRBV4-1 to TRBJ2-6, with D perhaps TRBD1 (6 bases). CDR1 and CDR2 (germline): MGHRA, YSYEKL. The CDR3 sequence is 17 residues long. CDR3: CARSQEGVGSGSNVLTF. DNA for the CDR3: TGCGCCCGCAGCCAAGAGGGGGTGGGGTCTGGGTCCAACGTCCTGACTTTC.

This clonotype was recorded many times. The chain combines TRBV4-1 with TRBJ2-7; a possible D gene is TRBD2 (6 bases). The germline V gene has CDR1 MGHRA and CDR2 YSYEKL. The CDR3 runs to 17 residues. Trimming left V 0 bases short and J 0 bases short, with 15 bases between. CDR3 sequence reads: CASSQDVLAVSSYEQYF. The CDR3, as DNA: TGCGCCAGCAGCCAAGATGTTTTAGCGGTGAGCTCCTACGAGCAGTACTTC.

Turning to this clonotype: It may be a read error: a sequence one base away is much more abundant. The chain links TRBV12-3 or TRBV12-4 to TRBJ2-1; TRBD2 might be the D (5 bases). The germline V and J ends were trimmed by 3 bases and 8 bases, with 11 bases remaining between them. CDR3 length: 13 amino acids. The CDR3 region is CASSFPGNDEQFF. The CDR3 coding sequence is TGTGCCAGCAGTTTTCCGGGGAACGATGAGCAGTTCTTC.

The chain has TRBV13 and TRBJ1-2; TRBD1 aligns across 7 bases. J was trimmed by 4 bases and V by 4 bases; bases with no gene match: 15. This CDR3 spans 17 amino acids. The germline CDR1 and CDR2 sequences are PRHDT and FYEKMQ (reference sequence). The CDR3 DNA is TGTGCCAGCAGCTCCCCGGGACAGTCCCCCTCTAGCTATGGCTACACCTTC. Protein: CASSSPGQSPSSYGYTF.

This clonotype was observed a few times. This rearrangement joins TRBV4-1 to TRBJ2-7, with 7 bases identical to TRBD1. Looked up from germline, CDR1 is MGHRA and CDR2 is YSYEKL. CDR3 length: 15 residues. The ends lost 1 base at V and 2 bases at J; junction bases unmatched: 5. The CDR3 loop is CASSQALTGTYEQYF. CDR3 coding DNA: TGCGCCAGCAGCCAAGCCCTGACAGGGACCTACGAGCAGTACTTC.

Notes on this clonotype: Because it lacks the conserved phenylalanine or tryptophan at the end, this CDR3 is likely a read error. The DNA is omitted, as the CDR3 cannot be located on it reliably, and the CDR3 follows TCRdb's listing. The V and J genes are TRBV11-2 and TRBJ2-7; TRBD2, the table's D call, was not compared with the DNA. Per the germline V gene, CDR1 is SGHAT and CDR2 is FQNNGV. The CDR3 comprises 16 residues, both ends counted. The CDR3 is CASSQHSGTSNYEQYL.

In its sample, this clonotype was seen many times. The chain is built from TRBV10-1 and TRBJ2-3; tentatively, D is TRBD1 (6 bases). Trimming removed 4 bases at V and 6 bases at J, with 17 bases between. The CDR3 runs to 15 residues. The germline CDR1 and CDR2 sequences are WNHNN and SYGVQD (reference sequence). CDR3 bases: TGCGCCAGCAGTGTTGGGGTACAGGGTCGGGATACGCAGTATTTT. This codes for CASSVGVQGRDTQYF.

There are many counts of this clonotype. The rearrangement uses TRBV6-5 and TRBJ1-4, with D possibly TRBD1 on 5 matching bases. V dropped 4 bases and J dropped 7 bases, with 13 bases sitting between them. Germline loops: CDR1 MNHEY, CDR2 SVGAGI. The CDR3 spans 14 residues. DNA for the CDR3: TGTGCCAGCAGTTGGGGCTCAGCGAGTGAAAAACTGTTTTTT. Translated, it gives CASSWGSASEKLFF.

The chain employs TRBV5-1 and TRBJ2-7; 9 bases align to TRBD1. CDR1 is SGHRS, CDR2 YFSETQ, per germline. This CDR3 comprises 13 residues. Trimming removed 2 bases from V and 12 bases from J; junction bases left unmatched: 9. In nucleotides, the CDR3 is TGCGCCAGCAGCTTAGGACAGGGGACCGGGCTGTACTTC. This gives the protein CASSLGQGTGLYF.

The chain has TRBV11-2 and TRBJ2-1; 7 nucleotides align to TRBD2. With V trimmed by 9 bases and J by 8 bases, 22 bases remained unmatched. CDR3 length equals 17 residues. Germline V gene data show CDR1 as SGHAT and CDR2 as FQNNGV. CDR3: CASSPSPPLTAGDEQFF. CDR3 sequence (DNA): TGTGCCAGTAGCCCCTCCCCCCCCCTGACCGCGGGGGATGAGCAGTTCTTC.

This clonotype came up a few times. DNA for the CDR3: TGTGCCAGCGGCTCTTGGGGTGTGACCTACGAGCAGTACTTC. Translated, it gives CASGSWGVTYEQYF. The chain employs TRBV11-2 and TRBJ2-7; no reliable D call. V was trimmed by 8 bases and J by 2 bases, leaving 16 bases between them. In germline, CDR1 is SGHAT, CDR2 FQNNGV. The CDR3 sequence is 14 residues long.

The CDR3 here is CASSQTIERGGDNSPLHF. The CDR3 nucleotides are TGCGCCAGCAGCCAGACGATAGAACGGGGGGGCGATAATTCACCCCTCCACTTT. The chain is built from TRBV5-1 and TRBJ1-6; possibly TRBD1 for D (6 bases). Trimming left V 4 bases short and J 5 bases short, with 22 bases between. The CDR3 extends over 18 amino acids. Germline V gives CDR1 SGHRS, CDR2 YFSETQ. The whole variable domain, filled in from reference TRBV5-1 and TRBJ1-6, reads KAGVTQTPRYLIKTRGQQVTLSCSPISGHRSVSWYQQTPGQGLQFLFEYFSETQRNKGNFPGRFSGRQFSNSRSEMNVSTLELGDSALYLCASSQTIERGGDNSPLHFGNGTRLTVT.

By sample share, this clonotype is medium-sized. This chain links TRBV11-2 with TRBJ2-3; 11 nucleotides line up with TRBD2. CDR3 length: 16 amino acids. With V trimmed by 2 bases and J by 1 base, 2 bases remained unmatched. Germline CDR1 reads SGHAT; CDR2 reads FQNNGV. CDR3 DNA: TGTGCCAGCAGCTTACTAGCGGGAGGACGCACAGATACGCAGTATTTT. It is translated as CASSLLAGGRTDTQYF.

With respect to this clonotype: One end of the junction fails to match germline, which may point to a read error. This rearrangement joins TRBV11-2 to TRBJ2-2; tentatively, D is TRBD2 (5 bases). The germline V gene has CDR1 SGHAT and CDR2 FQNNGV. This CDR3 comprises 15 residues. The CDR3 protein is CASRPPRGPTGELFF. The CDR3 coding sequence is TGTGCCAGCAGGCCTCCGCGAGGACCGACCGGGGAGCTGTTTTTC.

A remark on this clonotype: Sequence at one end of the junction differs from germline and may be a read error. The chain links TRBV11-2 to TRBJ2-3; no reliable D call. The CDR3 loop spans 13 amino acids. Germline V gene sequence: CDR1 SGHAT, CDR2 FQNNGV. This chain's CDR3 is CASNLDRGDMRYF. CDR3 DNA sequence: TGTGCCAGCAACTTAGATCGAGGAGATATGCGGTATTTT.

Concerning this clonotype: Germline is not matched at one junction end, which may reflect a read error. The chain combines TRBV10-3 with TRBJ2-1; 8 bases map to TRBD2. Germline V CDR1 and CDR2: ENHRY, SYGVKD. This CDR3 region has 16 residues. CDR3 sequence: CTISVSSGSVYNEQFF. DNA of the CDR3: TGTACCATCAGTGTTTCGAGCGGGAGTGTATACAATGAGCAGTTCTTC.

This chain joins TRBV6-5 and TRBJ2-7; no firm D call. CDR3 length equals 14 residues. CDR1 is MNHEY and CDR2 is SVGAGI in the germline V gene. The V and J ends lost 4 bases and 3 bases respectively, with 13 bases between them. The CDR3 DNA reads TGTGCCAGCAGTTGCTCCGGAGATAACTACGAGCAGTACTTC. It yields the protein CASSCSGDNYEQYF.

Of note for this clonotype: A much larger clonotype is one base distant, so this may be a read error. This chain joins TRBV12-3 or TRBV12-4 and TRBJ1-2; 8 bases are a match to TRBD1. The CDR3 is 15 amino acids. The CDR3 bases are TGTGTCAGCACCCCATCAGGGGGCTGGGGCTATGGCTACACCTTC. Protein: CVSTPSGGWGYGYTF.

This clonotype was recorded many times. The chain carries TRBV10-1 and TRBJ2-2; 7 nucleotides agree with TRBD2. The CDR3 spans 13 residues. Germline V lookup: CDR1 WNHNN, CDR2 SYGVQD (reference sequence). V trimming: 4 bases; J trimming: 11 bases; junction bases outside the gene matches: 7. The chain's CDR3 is CASSGGDYQELFF. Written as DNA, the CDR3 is TGCGCCAGCAGTGGGGGGGACTACCAAGAGCTGTTTTTT.

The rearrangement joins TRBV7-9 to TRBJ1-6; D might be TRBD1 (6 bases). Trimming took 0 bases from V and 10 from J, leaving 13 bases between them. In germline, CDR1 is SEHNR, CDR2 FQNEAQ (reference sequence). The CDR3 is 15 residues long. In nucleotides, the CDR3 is TGTGCCAGCAGCTTAGCCACAGGGTTTCGATCACCCCTCCACTTT. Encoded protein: CASSLATGFRSPLHF.

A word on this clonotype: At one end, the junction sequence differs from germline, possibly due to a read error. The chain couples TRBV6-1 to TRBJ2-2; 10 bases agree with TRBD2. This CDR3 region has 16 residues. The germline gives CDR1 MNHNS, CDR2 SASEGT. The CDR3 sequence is CASSFGTSVNTGELFF. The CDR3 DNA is TGTGCCAGCAGCTTCGGGACTAGCGTTAACACCGGGGAACTGTTTTTT.